The source of this T cell receptor (beta chain) is a study of CD8+CD57+ T cells in acquired aplastic anemia. TCR beta VDJ combinations and CDR3 sequences were profiled from genomic DNA. TCRdb re-called the reads through MiXCR, storing one row per CDR3 protein. The table has 100,000 to 150,000 distinct CDR3 sequences, over 45% seen once. V lost 6 bases to trimming and J lost 8 bases, with 13 bases between them. The CDR3 is made up of 13 amino acids. The germline gives CDR1 SNHLY, CDR2 FYNNEI. Specimen: sorted CD4+, CD8+, or CD8+CD57+ T cells (not recorded which) from PBMCs. This TCR came from a human donor in good health, serving as a control. V and J are TRBV2 and TRBJ1-4; D is possibly TRBD1 (6 bases). The CDR3 DNA sequence: TGTGCCAGCAGCGAACAGGGTTTCGAAAAACTGTTTTTT. Residues: CASSEQGFEKLFF.